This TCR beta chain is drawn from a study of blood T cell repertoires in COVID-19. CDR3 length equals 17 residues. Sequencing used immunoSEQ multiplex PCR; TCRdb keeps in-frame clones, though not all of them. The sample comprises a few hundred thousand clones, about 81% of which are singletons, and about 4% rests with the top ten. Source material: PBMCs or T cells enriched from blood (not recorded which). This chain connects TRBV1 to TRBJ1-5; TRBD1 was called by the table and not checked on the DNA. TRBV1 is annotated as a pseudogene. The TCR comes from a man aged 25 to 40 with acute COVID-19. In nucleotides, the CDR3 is TGCACCAGCAGCCAAGGGCCAGGGGATTTGAGCAATCAGCCCCAGCATTTT. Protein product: CTSSQGPGDLSNQPQHF.